This T cell receptor (beta chain) was sequenced during a study of T cell responses to AZD1222 COVID-19 vaccine. General observations from the study: Just a handful of AZD1222 recipients were seropositive at baseline. Variant regions that are unmutated are reportedly the target of nearly half of spike-specific TCRs. Elevations in Spike-specific TCR breadth and depth followed administration of two AZD1222 doses. Sampled repertoires all dated from after the peak T cell response.

Notes on this clone: Its antigen is still unknown.

Libraries were prepared by immunoSEQ multiplex PCR; TCRdb keeps only in-frame clonotypes and omits some of them. This repertoire shows some 150,000 clones, 90% found once; its top ten account for around 3.6%. CDR3 size: 15 residues. Germline CDR1 reads SGDLS; CDR2 reads YYNGEE. Trimming left V 3 bases short and J 6 bases short, with 16 bases between. Sample: peripheral blood, taken on day 0 of AZD1222 vaccination. The receptor was isolated from an adult in good health. The chain has TRBV9 and TRBJ2-1; D call uncertain. The CDR3 DNA is TGTGCCAGCAGCGCGCAGTTGGTGGGTTTCAATGAGCAGTTCTTC. It encodes CASSAQLVGFNEQFF.